The sequence of this T cell receptor beta chain was determined in a study of blood T cell repertoires in COVID-19. Whole-study context: Acute and convalescent COVID-19 specimens originated in the United States, Italy and Spain. Sources were T cells, B-cell-depleted T cells, or PBMCs; the material itself was cDNA or gDNA.

Original processing methods: Amplification of reference gene primers provided the estimated nucleated cell counts. Only in-frame clones appear in the TCRdb table, and some are missing; sequencing was by immunoSEQ multiplex PCR. V and J calls and clone size are those listed in that table; D and trimming were worked out from the DNA. The sample consists of about 36,000 clones, roughly four fifths of them appearing once. The germline gives CDR1 GTSNPN, CDR2 SVGIG (reference sequence). Trimming shortened V by 3 bases and J by 3 bases, and 11 bases separated the two germline ends. The CDR3 is made up of 13 amino acids.

The J gene is TRBJ1-1, the V gene TRBV30; no clear D. This receptor was taken from a human donor in a cohort sampled during active or convalescent COVID-19. The donor label of this sample is uncertain. The sample taken for sequencing was peripheral blood. CDR3 DNA: TGTGCCTGGAGCGAGGGAGTGGACACTGAAGCTTTCTTT. This encodes CAWSEGVDTEAFF.